Listed here are 17 T cell receptor beta chains from one sample, sequenced in a study of beta chain features in type 1 diabetes. General study results and limits: Shorter TCRB CDR3s, moderately but significantly so, marked every one of the four CD4+ subsets in Type 1 diabetes patients.

No antigen has been assigned to these receptors. TCRB transcripts that were expressed got sequenced, as all of the isolated RNA had been reverse transcribed. Repertoires were generated with immunoSEQ multiplex PCR, while TCRdb's copy carries only in-frame clones and drops some. The sample lists 280,000 or so clones, over 12% occurring once. The sequenced sample was naive CD4+ T cells from blood. These receptors all come from a man between 18 and 35 years old with type 1 diabetes.

The rearrangement uses TRBV4-2 and TRBJ2-3; TRBD2 aligns across 8 bases. The length of the CDR3 is 16 residues. Unmatched junction bases numbered 7, after V lost 2 bases and J lost 3 bases. The germline V gene encodes CDR1 LGHNA and CDR2 YNFKEQ. CDR3 DNA: TGTGCCAGCAGCCAATTTTCGGGAGGGCCGACAGATACGCAGTATTTT. Translated, it gives CASSQFSGGPTDTQYF.

This clone was observed once. V gene TRBV30 combines with J gene TRBJ2-6; a weak D match, TRBD1 (6 bases). V lost 2 bases and J lost 0, with 14 bases in between. The germline V gene encodes CDR1 GTSNPN and CDR2 SVGIG (reference sequence). There are 17 residues in the CDR3. Written as DNA, the CDR3 is TGTGCCTGGAGTCCCGTCAGGGGTTACTCTGGGGCCAACGTCCTGACTTTC. Translating gives CAWSPVRGYSGANVLTF.

This chain links TRBV18 with TRBJ2-5; the D is unclear. Between the trimmed V and J ends, which lost 1 base and 1 base, there was a span of 10 bases. Germline V lookup: CDR1 KGHSH, CDR2 LQKENI. The CDR3 covers 15 residues. The CDR3 loop is CASSPQSGLQETQYF. DNA for the CDR3: TGTGCCAGCTCACCACAGTCCGGTCTCCAAGAGACCCAGTACTTC.

This clone was seen a handful of times. The chain is built from TRBV7-2 and TRBJ2-5; 9 nucleotides align to TRBD1. The CDR3 totals 13 residues. V lost 6 bases, J lost 5 bases, and 4 bases stayed unmatched. Looked up from germline, CDR1 is SGHTA and CDR2 is FQGNSA. The CDR3 DNA reads as TGTGCCAGCAGTACAGGACAGGGGGAGACCCAGTACTTC. Translated: CASSTGQGETQYF.

Note on this clone: Other DNA sequences within the sample encode an identical CDR3. CDR3 DNA: TGTGCCAGCAGCTTAGGGCTAGCGGGAGGCGAGCAGTACTTC. It translates to CASSLGLAGGEQYF. The chain joins TRBV7-2 to TRBJ2-7; the match to TRBD2 covers 11 bases. Per germline, CDR1 SGHTA and CDR2 FQGNSA. The CDR3 totals 14 residues. J gave up 6 bases and V 1 base, and 2 bases lay outside the gene matches.

This chain uses TRBV6-1 with TRBJ2-5, with D perhaps matching TRBD2 (5 bases). The CDR3 has 13 residues. Germline CDR1 and CDR2: MNHNS and SASEGT. Trimming took off 7 bases at V and 2 bases at J, with 11 bases between the two ends. The CDR3 nucleotides are TGTGCCAGCACCCAGCGGTTACAAGAGACCCAGTACTTC. Protein product: CASTQRLQETQYF.

This rearrangement joins TRBV19 to TRBJ2-7; D perhaps matches TRBD2 (7 bases). The V gene lost 5 bases and the J gene lost 2 bases, with 16 bases spanning the gap. CDR3 length: 15 amino acids. Germline V gene sequence: CDR1 LNHDA, CDR2 SQIVND (reference sequence). CDR3 nucleotides: TGTGCCAGTAGTGACGGACCGGGGGGCGCCTACGAGCAGTACTTC. This gives the protein CASSDGPGGAYEQYF.

The J gene is TRBJ1-1, the V gene TRBV7-2; D remains ambiguous. V was pared by 5 bases and J by 0 bases, with 10 bases between. The germline V gene has CDR1 SGHTA and CDR2 FQGNSA. The CDR3 contains 14 residues. In DNA, the CDR3 is TGTGCCAGCAGCCGGGAGAGTGTGAACACTGAAGCTTTCTTT. It codes for CASSRESVNTEAFF.

The V and J genes are TRBV30 and TRBJ1-4; the D is unclear. V lost 1 base and J 2 bases, leaving 11 bases between the germline ends. The CDR3 is 15 amino acids. The germline CDR1 and CDR2 sequences are GTSNPN and SVGIG (reference sequence). CDR3 residues: CAWSAQAFTNEKLFF. The CDR3 DNA reads TGTGCCTGGAGTGCCCAAGCTTTTACTAATGAAAAACTGTTTTTT.

This clone was picked up a small number of times. The same CDR3 can be traced to other DNA sequences in this sample. The chain is built from TRBV18 and TRBJ2-5; the match to TRBD2 covers 7 bases. This CDR3 comprises 13 residues. Per germline, CDR1 KGHSH and CDR2 LQKENI. After removal of 1 base from V and 4 bases from J, the junction contained 0 bases not matched to a gene. CDR3 DNA sequence: TGTGCCAGCTCACCACGGGGGGGAGAGACCCAGTACTTC. Its translation: CASSPRGGETQYF.

This clone was observed a few times. The CDR3 DNA sequence: TGTGCCTGGAGTGTTAGTTCGGGGGAGCTGTTTTTT. Translated, it gives CAWSVSSGELFF. The V call is TRBV30, the J call TRBJ2-2; no reliable D call. Trimming took 0 bases from V and 8 from J, leaving 7 bases between them. The V gene's germline CDR1 is GTSNPN and CDR2 SVGIG (reference sequence). The CDR3 contains 12 residues.

The chain carries TRBV7-9 and TRBJ2-7; no clear D. The ends were cut back, 3 bases at V and 2 bases at J, with 17 bases in the middle. This CDR3 contains 16 residues. Germline values: CDR1 SEHNR, CDR2 FQNEAQ (reference sequence). The CDR3 DNA is TGTGCCAGCAGCTTCGGGTCCCTTCCAGACCCCTACGAGCAGTACTTC. It codes for CASSFGSLPDPYEQYF.

This clone turned up a few times. The chain is built from TRBV5-1 and TRBJ2-5; the D is unclear. Per germline, CDR1 SGHRS and CDR2 YFSETQ. V gave up 2 bases and J gave up 4 bases, with 15 bases separating them. The CDR3 is made up of 15 amino acids. CDR3 amino acids: CASSFRFPTGETQYF. As DNA, the CDR3 is TGCGCCAGCAGCTTCCGTTTCCCGACGGGAGAGACCCAGTACTTC.

The V and J genes are TRBV4-2 and TRBJ2-3, with 13 bases fitting TRBD2. J lost 0 bases, V lost 3 bases, and 15 bases had no gene match. The germline V gene has CDR1 LGHNA and CDR2 YNFKEQ. The CDR3 sequence is 21 residues long. The CDR3 region is CASSQLSGTSGTVASTDTQYF. DNA of the CDR3: TGTGCCAGCAGCCAGCTTTCCGGGACTAGCGGGACAGTTGCCAGCACAGATACGCAGTATTTT.

The chain joins TRBV5-1 to TRBJ2-5; a weak D match, TRBD1 (5 bases). Germline V gives CDR1 SGHRS, CDR2 YFSETQ. Deletions cut 6 bases from V and 2 bases from J, with 14 bases between. This CDR3 is built from 14 residues. The DNA for the CDR3 is TGCGCCAGCAAGTGGGGCAGCCTACAAGAGACCCAGTACTTC. Translation: CASKWGSLQETQYF.

This rearrangement joins TRBV11-3 to TRBJ2-1, with D possibly matching TRBD2 (6 bases). The CDR3 loop spans 12 amino acids. V was shortened by 5 bases and J by 13 bases, with 15 bases between the two germline ends. CDR1 is SGHNT and CDR2 is YENEEA in the germline V gene. CDR3 DNA: TGTGCCAGCAGCGAATCGGGCGGGGAACAGTTCTTC. It encodes CASSESGGEQFF.

This clone was seen only a few times. The V and J genes are TRBV25-1 and TRBJ2-1; 7 bases match TRBD1. The V segment lost 1 base and the J segment 6 bases; nucleotides outside the gene matches: 0. The CDR3 runs to 13 residues. Germline V gene data show CDR1 as MGHDK and CDR2 as SYGVNS. As DNA, the CDR3 is TGTGCCAGCAGTGAATGGGACAGCAATGAGCAGTTCTTC. This encodes CASSEWDSNEQFF.